These 11 T cell receptor beta chains originate from one sample sequenced in a study of shared clonotypes between healthy human individuals. Profiled with immunoSEQ multiplex PCR; TCRdb holds only in-frame clones, not every one. The sample records about half a million clones, approximately 71% being singletons. Sequencing used PBMCs. The receptors derive from a woman aged 40 to 50 in good health. Some clones in this sample may be carry-over from other donors' samples.

V gene TRBV11-1 combines with J gene TRBJ2-3, with D tentatively TRBD2 (6 bases). The V and J ends lost 2 bases and 5 bases respectively, with 8 bases between them. This CDR3 is 13 amino acids long. Germline-derived CDR1 and CDR2 are SGHAT and FQDESV (reference sequence). CDR3 DNA: TGTGCCAGCAGCTTAAGGACTATAGATACGCAGTATTTT. Translating gives CASSLRTIDTQYF.

V usage is TRBV30 and J usage is TRBJ2-1; 10 bases map to TRBD2. CDR1 is GTSNPN and CDR2 is SVGIG in the germline V gene (reference sequence). V dropped 4 bases and J dropped 3; count of bases not matched to a gene: 3. The CDR3 is 14 amino acids. For the CDR3, the DNA is TGTGCCTGGACCGGGACTAGCGTCTACAATGAGCAGTTCTTC. As protein: CAWTGTSVYNEQFF.

The rearrangement uses TRBV7-8 and TRBJ1-3, with no clear D. Germline CDR1 and CDR2: SGHVS and FQNEAQ. Trimming cost V 1 base and J 0 bases, with 7 bases left between them. The CDR3 length is 15 residues. Here the CDR3 reads CASSLVAFSGNTIYF. The CDR3 nucleotides are TGTGCCAGCAGCTTAGTTGCATTCTCTGGAAACACCATATATTTT.

This clone was recorded once. At one of its ends the junction is not consistent with the germline gene, which may arise from a read error. This chain uses TRBV2 with TRBJ2-2; D not resolved. Germline CDR1 reads SNHLY; CDR2 reads FYNNEI. This CDR3 is built from 11 residues. CDR3 bases: TGCGCCAGCACCCCTTGGTGGGAGCTGTTTTTT. Translated, it gives CASTPWWELFF. The full variable domain, in which reference TRBV2 and TRBJ2-2 provide the parts outside the CDR3, is EPEVTQTPSHQVTQMGQEVILRCVPISNHLYFYWYRQILGQKVEFLVSFYNNEISEKSEIFDDQFSVERPDGSNFTLKIRSTKLEDSAMYFCASTPWWELFFGEGSRLTVL.

The chain has TRBV7-9 and TRBJ1-2; 8 bases agree with TRBD1. With V trimmed by 4 bases and J by 2 bases, 0 bases remained unmatched. CDR1 is SEHNR, CDR2 FQNEAQ, per germline (reference sequence). The CDR3 is 13 amino acids. This CDR3 reads CASSWTGNYGYTF. The CDR3 DNA follows: TGTGCCAGCAGCTGGACAGGGAACTATGGCTACACCTTC. Together with reference TRBV7-9 and TRBJ1-2, the CDR3 gives the full variable domain: DTGVSQNPRHKITKRGQNVTFRCDPISEHNRLYWYRQTLGQGPEFLTYFQNEAQLEKSRLLSDRFSAERPKGSFSTLEIQRTEQGDSAMYLCASSWTGNYGYTFGSGTRLTVV.

V and J are TRBV7-9 and TRBJ2-1; D tentatively reads TRBD1 or TRBD2 (5 bases each). The CDR3 extends over 17 amino acids. Per germline, CDR1 SEHNR and CDR2 FQNEAQ (reference sequence). V was cut by 5 bases and J by 5 bases, with 22 bases left in between. The CDR3 DNA is TGTGCCAGCAGCCGTCTCAGGGCGGAGGCCCGAAACAATGAGCAGTTCTTC. Its translation: CASSRLRAEARNNEQFF.

This clone showed up just once. The rearrangement links TRBV5-1 to TRBJ2-5; 7 bases map to TRBD2. Germline assignment: CDR1 SGHRS and CDR2 YFSETQ. J gave up 4 bases and V 4 bases, and 10 bases lay outside the gene matches. This CDR3 is 15 amino acids long. Written as DNA, the CDR3 is TGCGCCAGCAGCCCCCCGGGGGGTAGACGAGAGACCCAGTACTTC. It is translated as CASSPPGGRRETQYF.

The table lists this clone with a count of one. J is TRBJ2-7 and V is TRBV6-1; D remains ambiguous. V was clipped by 3 bases and J by 2 bases, with 5 bases between them. CDR3 length: 12 residues. Per germline, CDR1 MNHNS and CDR2 SASEGT. The CDR3 DNA reads TGTGCCAGCAGTGACGTGACCTACGAGCAGTACTTC. Encoded protein: CASSDVTYEQYF.

This clone has just a few counts. The rearrangement joins TRBV13 to TRBJ1-2; 8 bases align to TRBD1. V was clipped by 1 base and J by 4 bases; unmatched bases: 2. CDR3 length: 14 residues. The germline gives CDR1 PRHDT, CDR2 FYEKMQ (reference sequence). DNA for the CDR3: TGTGCCAGCAGCTTAGAGGGACAGGTCTATGGCTACACCTTC. Translating gives CASSLEGQVYGYTF.

Only one count was recorded for this clone. The rearrangement uses TRBV5-1 and TRBJ2-7, with a weak D call TRBD2 (6 bases). The germline V gene has CDR1 SGHRS and CDR2 YFSETQ. Trimming removed 4 bases at V and 3 bases at J, with 14 bases between. The CDR3 is 14 amino acids. Here the CDR3 reads CASSPRDSDYEQYF. Written as DNA, the CDR3 is TGCGCCAGCAGCCCACGGGACTCCGACTACGAGCAGTACTTC.

As concerns this clone: A read error is likely here: a far larger clone is one base away. Other DNA sequences from this sample encode an identical CDR3 as well. The chain employs TRBV15 and TRBJ1-1; a weak D match, TRBD1 (5 bases). Germline lookup yields CDR1 LNHNV and CDR2 YYDKDF (reference sequence). The CDR3 is made up of 13 amino acids. The CDR3 region has the DNA TGTGCCACCGGCGCATGGGGGGTAACTGAAGCCTTCTTT. Residues: CATGAWGVTEAFF.